Presented here are 9 T cell receptor beta chains from one specimen sequenced in a study of shared clonotypes between healthy human individuals. Selected positively for CCR7 and CD45RO-negative, naive CD8 cells excluded terminally differentiated effector memory CD45RA+ cells. TCRdb's copy holds only in-frame clones and misses some; the assay was immunoSEQ multiplex PCR. The sample lists more than 2 million clones; 93% were seen once. The sample taken for sequencing was naive CD8+ T cells from PBMCs. The origin of the receptors is a man in his late teens or twenties in good health. Some clones in this sample may be carry-over from other donors' samples.

V is TRBV5-5 and J is TRBJ2-3; D uncertain. This CDR3 is 13 amino acids long. Germline loops: CDR1 SGHKS, CDR2 YYEKEE (reference sequence). V was shortened by 4 bases and J by 5 bases, with 11 bases between the two germline ends. In nucleotides, the CDR3 is TGTGCCAGCAGCCCTCAATCCGTAGATACGCAGTATTTT. Translating it yields CASSPQSVDTQYF.

The chain has TRBV2 and TRBJ2-6, with 7 bases fitting TRBD1. The J segment lost 0 bases and the V segment lost 4 bases, leaving 9 bases of the junction unmatched. Germline CDR1 and CDR2: SNHLY and FYNNEI. There are 18 residues in the CDR3. The CDR3 DNA reads TGTGCCAGCAGTGTAATGTCCAGGGGGATCTCTGGGGCCAACGTCCTGACTTTC. Translating gives CASSVMSRGISGANVLTF.

About this clone itself: This CDR3 is also generated by other DNA sequences in the sample. The chain couples TRBV29-1 to TRBJ2-7, with 7 bases matching TRBD1. This CDR3 region has 11 residues. Germline V lookup: CDR1 SQVTM, CDR2 ANQGSEA. J lost 1 base, V lost 6 bases, and 0 bases had no gene match. This CDR3 reads CSVTGSYEQYF. CDR3 nucleotide sequence: TGCAGCGTGACAGGGTCCTACGAGCAGTACTTC.

This chain links TRBV5-4 with TRBJ2-5; 8 bases fit TRBD1. This CDR3 has 14 amino acids. V trimming: 3 bases; J trimming: 6 bases; junction bases outside the gene matches: 7. Germline CDR1 reads SGHNT; CDR2 reads YYREEE (reference sequence). The CDR3 loop is CASSSRQGSQTQYF. CDR3 DNA sequence: TGTGCCAGCAGCTCACGACAGGGGTCGCAGACCCAGTACTTC.

This chain joins TRBV9 and TRBJ1-1, with a possible D match to TRBD1 (5 bases). This CDR3 is 15 amino acids long. Germline lookup yields CDR1 SGDLS and CDR2 YYNGEE. The ends were cut back, 4 bases at V and 4 bases at J, with 17 bases in the middle. CDR3 sequence (DNA): TGTGCCAGCAGCCCCATGGTGCAGGGTGCCACTGAAGCTTTCTTT. Protein product: CASSPMVQGATEAFF. The variable domain in full, completed from reference TRBV9 and TRBJ1-1, reads DSGVTQTPKHLITATGQRVTLRCSPRSGDLSVYWYQQSLDQGLQFLIQYYNGEERAKGNILERFSAQQFPDLHSELNLSSLELGDSALYFCASSPMVQGATEAFFGQGTRLTVV.

The rearrangement uses TRBV27 and TRBJ2-2, with no clear D. V gave up 0 bases and J gave up 1 base, with 6 bases separating them. Germline V lookup: CDR1 MNHEY, CDR2 SMNVEV (reference sequence). The CDR3 extends over 15 amino acids. The CDR3 DNA reads TGTGCCAGCAGTTTATCTGCCCGGAACACCGGGGAGCTGTTTTTT. Translating gives CASSLSARNTGELFF.

The rearrangement joins TRBV6-5 to TRBJ1-5; D gene ambiguous. Trimming pared 0 bases from V and 7 bases from J, leaving 13 bases between. The CDR3 loop spans 15 amino acids. Germline assignment: CDR1 MNHEY and CDR2 SVGAGI. The CDR3 bases are TGTGCCAGCAGTTACTCCCTTCCCCTGGGGCAGCCCCAGCATTTT. This encodes CASSYSLPLGQPQHF.

In its sample, this clone was seen once. This chain links TRBV7-8 with TRBJ2-1; D possibly corresponds to TRBD2 (5 bases). The CDR3 consists of 15 residues. The V and J ends lost 3 bases and 6 bases respectively, with 15 bases between them. Germline V CDR1 and CDR2: SGHVS, FQNEAQ. CDR3 nucleotides: TGTGCCAGCAGCTTTATCCGGACTTCGCTCAATGAGCAGTTCTTC. Translated, it gives CASSFIRTSLNEQFF.

On this clone itself: The identical CDR3 is also encoded by other nucleotide sequences in the sample. The V and J genes are TRBV5-6 and TRBJ2-7, with 8 bases fitting TRBD1. The CDR3 length is 15 residues. V shed 0 bases, J shed 0 bases, and the junction held 2 bases outside the gene matches. Germline values: CDR1 SGHDT, CDR2 YYEEEE. The CDR3 is CASSLGTGPSYEQYF. The CDR3 coding sequence is TGTGCCAGCAGCTTGGGGACAGGGCCCTCCTACGAGCAGTACTTC.